The 32 T cell receptor beta chains reported below all come from one sample, sequenced in a study of beta chain features in type 1 diabetes. The entirety of the isolated RNA underwent reverse transcription, so expressed TCRB transcripts were sequenced. TCRdb's copy holds only in-frame clones and misses some; the assay was immunoSEQ multiplex PCR. The sample yields 150,000 to 200,000 clones, approximately 8.8% seen once. Study-level findings and limits: Across all four CD4+ subsets, people with type 1 diabetes showed modestly shorter TCRB CDR3s.

For these TCRs, the target antigens are not known. The sequenced sample consisted of central memory CD4+ T cells from blood. Receptors originate from a woman aged 25 to 39 with type 1 diabetes.

The rearrangement joins TRBV11-3 to TRBJ1-2; D is possibly TRBD1 (6 bases). CDR3 length: 14 amino acids. The V and J ends lost 0 bases and 5 bases respectively, with 10 bases between them. Looked up from germline, CDR1 is SGHNT and CDR2 is YENEEA. CDR3 coding DNA: TGTGCCAGCAGCTTAGATAGCCAGGGGTATGGCTACACCTTC. Translation gives CASSLDSQGYGYTF.

The rearrangement joins TRBV30 to TRBJ2-3, with D unresolved. Germline V gives CDR1 GTSNPN, CDR2 SVGIG (reference sequence). The CDR3 has 11 amino acids. Trimming shortened V by 2 bases and J by 10 bases, and 10 bases separated the two germline ends. CDR3 DNA: TGTGCCTGGAGTAGTCGGGTGGCGCAGTATTTT. It yields the protein CAWSSRVAQYF.

This clone occurred a few times. In DNA form, the CDR3 reads TGTGCCAGCAGCTTTGGGCCAACCTACGAGCAGTACTTC. Its protein is CASSFGPTYEQYF. The chain carries TRBV7-3 and TRBJ2-7, with D unresolved. CDR3 size: 13 residues. V was clipped by 3 bases and J by 2 bases, with 8 bases between them. Germline loops: CDR1 SGHTA, CDR2 FQGTGA.

In this sample, this clone turned up a few times. Other nucleotide sequences in the sample specify the same CDR3. The rearrangement uses TRBV5-4 and TRBJ2-5; D remains unclear. CDR1 is SGHNT and CDR2 is YYREEE in the germline V gene (reference sequence). The V end lost 0 bases, the J end lost 4 bases, and 7 bases lay between the germline ends. The CDR3 sequence is 13 residues long. The CDR3: CASSLDSRETQYF. Here the CDR3 DNA reads TGTGCCAGCAGCTTGGATAGTAGAGAGACCCAGTACTTC.

The rearrangement links TRBV9 to TRBJ2-1, with 8 bases aligning to TRBD2. CDR1 is SGDLS, CDR2 YYNGEE, per germline. There are 16 residues in the CDR3. With V trimmed by 0 bases and J by 5 bases, 7 bases remained unmatched. CDR3 protein: CASSVAGLAGNNEQFF. CDR3 nucleotide sequence: TGTGCCAGCAGCGTAGCCGGTCTAGCGGGCAACAATGAGCAGTTCTTC.

The table lists this clone with a few counts. Different DNA sequences within this sample yield the same CDR3. This chain connects TRBV18 to TRBJ1-1; tentative D call: TRBD1 (5 bases). Germline V gives CDR1 KGHSH, CDR2 LQKENI. V lost 3 bases to trimming and J lost 1 base, with 9 bases between them. This CDR3 has 14 residues. CDR3 region: CASSPQGWNTEAFF. The CDR3 bases are TGTGCCAGCTCACCTCAGGGATGGAACACTGAAGCTTTCTTT.

This clone was picked up a small number of times. The chain combines TRBV29-1 with TRBJ1-1; no reliable D call. Trimming pared 1 base from V and 0 bases from J, leaving 12 bases between. CDR3 size: 15 residues. Germline V lookup: CDR1 SQVTM, CDR2 ANQGSEA. The CDR3 region is CSVEAHFSVNTEAFF. The CDR3 DNA reads TGCAGCGTTGAAGCACATTTCAGTGTGAACACTGAAGCTTTCTTT. Supplemented by reference TRBV29-1 and TRBJ1-1, the full variable domain reads SAVISQKPSRDICQRGTSLTIQCQVDSQVTMMFWYRQQPGQSLTLIATANQGSEATYESGFVIDKFPISRPNLTFSTLTVSNMSPEDSSIYLCSVEAHFSVNTEAFFGQGTRLTVV.

This clone was counted only a few times. V and J are TRBV19 and TRBJ2-7, with D maybe TRBD2 (6 bases). The CDR3 totals 14 residues. CDR1 and CDR2 (germline): LNHDA, SQIVND (reference sequence). V lost 6 bases and J lost 0, with 12 bases in between. CDR3 nucleotide sequence: TGTGCCAGTAGCTACGGGGGACTCTCCTACGAGCAGTACTTC. The encoded protein is CASSYGGLSYEQYF.

The CDR3 here is CASSLSLAEANTGELFF. The CDR3 nucleotides are TGTGCCAGCAGCTTGAGCCTAGCGGAGGCGAACACCGGGGAGCTGTTTTTT. The rearrangement joins TRBV11-2 to TRBJ2-2; 7 bases align to TRBD2. The ends lost 3 bases at V and 0 bases at J; junction bases unmatched: 7. This CDR3 region has 17 residues. Germline V gene lookup returns CDR1 SGHAT and CDR2 FQNNGV.

The V call is TRBV28, the J call TRBJ2-7, with 11 bases matching TRBD2. This CDR3 has 16 residues. After removal of 5 bases from V and 7 bases from J, the junction contained 13 bases not matched to a gene. Germline V lookup: CDR1 MDHEN, CDR2 SYDVKM. The CDR3 region is CASSPNIAGGRREQYF. Here the CDR3 DNA reads TGTGCCAGCAGTCCCAACATAGCGGGAGGGCGAAGGGAGCAGTACTTC.

This clone was seen a handful of times. The gene calls are TRBV10-3 and TRBJ2-1, with 9 bases matching TRBD2. V shed 7 bases, J shed 7 bases, and the junction held 5 bases outside the gene matches. Germline assignment: CDR1 ENHRY and CDR2 SYGVKD. This CDR3 contains 13 residues. The CDR3 spells CAITRLAGNEQFF. Here the CDR3 DNA reads TGTGCCATCACGAGGCTAGCGGGGAATGAGCAGTTCTTC.

The rearrangement joins TRBV5-1 to TRBJ2-3, with TRBD2 matching over 10 bases. CDR1 is SGHRS and CDR2 is YFSETQ in the germline V gene. The CDR3 extends over 15 amino acids. V shed 2 bases and J 3 bases; nucleotides not matched to a gene: 3. The CDR3 coding sequence is TGCGCCAGCAGCTTAATAGCGGGAGGAACAGATACGCAGTATTTT. Amino acids: CASSLIAGGTDTQYF.

V is TRBV9 and J is TRBJ1-2; possibly TRBD1 for D (6 bases). Germline CDR1 and CDR2: SGDLS and YYNGEE. The CDR3 is 13 amino acids. V lost 5 bases and J lost 3, with 11 bases in between. CDR3 nucleotide sequence: TGTGCCAGCAGTGCAGGACAGCACTATGGCTACACCTTC. Protein: CASSAGQHYGYTF.

The chain uses TRBV15 and TRBJ2-1; D is possibly TRBD2 (6 bases). V lost 1 base and J 4 bases, leaving 14 bases between the germline ends. The CDR3 is 16 residues long. Germline V CDR1 and CDR2: LNHNV, YYDKDF (reference sequence). The CDR3 DNA sequence: TGTGCCACCAGCAGAGTTTCGGGACTGGAATACAATGAGCAGTTCTTC. Amino acid sequence: CATSRVSGLEYNEQFF.

The V and J genes are TRBV5-1 and TRBJ2-7, with D perhaps matching TRBD1 (5 bases). The V and J ends lost 0 bases and 5 bases respectively, with 12 bases between them. Germline V lookup: CDR1 SGHRS, CDR2 YFSETQ. CDR3 length equals 14 residues. CDR3 DNA sequence: TGCGCCAGCAGCTTGGATTCAGGGTTAAACGAGCAGTACTTC. Its protein product is CASSLDSGLNEQYF. The variable domain in full, completed from reference TRBV5-1 and TRBJ2-7, reads KAGVTQTPRYLIKTRGQQVTLSCSPISGHRSVSWYQQTPGQGLQFLFEYFSETQRNKGNFPGRFSGRQFSNSRSEMNVSTLELGDSALYLCASSLDSGLNEQYFGPGTRLTVT.

The V gene is TRBV27, the J gene TRBJ2-3, with a possible D match to TRBD1 (6 bases). CDR3 length equals 14 residues. From germline, CDR1 is MNHEY and CDR2 SMNVEV (reference sequence). V lost 6 bases and J lost 6, with 16 bases in between. CDR3: CASSRPGVGDTQYF. In DNA form, the CDR3 reads TGTGCCAGCAGCCGTCCAGGGGTGGGGGATACGCAGTATTTT.

This clone was seen a few times. V and J are TRBV18 and TRBJ2-1; possible D gene TRBD1, 5 bases. CDR1 and CDR2 (germline): KGHSH, LQKENI. Trimming removed 2 bases from V and 3 bases from J, with 8 bases in between. The CDR3 consists of 14 residues. The CDR3 sequence is CASSPVDNYNEQFF. The CDR3 nucleotides are TGTGCCAGCTCACCAGTGGACAACTACAATGAGCAGTTCTTC.

This clone was counted between two and nine times. The chain uses TRBV5-4 and TRBJ2-7, with D perhaps TRBD1 (5 bases). Germline V lookup: CDR1 SGHNT, CDR2 YYREEE (reference sequence). This CDR3 is 14 amino acids long. Trimming left V 0 bases short and J 7 bases short, with 14 bases between. CDR3 sequence reads: CASSLERRAGEQYF. In nucleotides, the CDR3 is TGTGCCAGCAGCTTGGAAAGACGGGCAGGGGAGCAGTACTTC.

The CDR3 is CASSIGTGANTEAFF. The CDR3 nucleotides read TGTGCCAGCAGCATCGGGACAGGCGCAAACACTGAAGCTTTCTTT. This sequence joins TRBV7-9 and TRBJ1-1; TRBD1 matches at 8 bases. Germline loops: CDR1 SEHNR, CDR2 FQNEAQ (reference sequence). This CDR3 comprises 15 residues. Trimming removed 5 bases from V and 2 bases from J; junction bases left unmatched: 7.

V usage is TRBV28 and J usage is TRBJ1-1, with D unclear. Germline CDR1 MDHEN, CDR2 SYDVKM. The V and J ends lost 10 bases and 3 bases respectively, with 18 bases between them. There are 14 residues in the CDR3. The CDR3 DNA sequence: TGTGCCACCATGGAGCGGGGTGGAGACACTGAAGCTTTCTTT. Translation gives CATMERGGDTEAFF.

The chain employs TRBV5-4 and TRBJ1-2, with 9 bases fitting TRBD1. The V gene end was trimmed by 5 bases and the J gene end by 7 bases; junction bases not matched to a gene: 9. Germline V gene data show CDR1 as SGHNT and CDR2 as YYREEE (reference sequence). The CDR3 sequence is 14 residues long. The CDR3 coding sequence is TGTGCCAGCAGAAGGACAGGGGACGCTCGTGGCTACACCTTC. Residues: CASRRTGDARGYTF.

The V call is TRBV18, the J call TRBJ2-2, with D possibly being TRBD1 (5 bases). CDR1 is KGHSH, CDR2 LQKENI, per germline. V gave up 3 bases and J gave up 6 bases, with 8 bases separating them. This CDR3 comprises 13 residues. The CDR3 DNA is TGTGCCAGCTCACCGGACACGGCCGGGGAGCTGTTTTTT. This gives the protein CASSPDTAGELFF.

This clone turned up a few times. V gene TRBV7-9 combines with J gene TRBJ1-2; D might be TRBD1 (5 bases). V was cut by 6 bases and J by 6 bases, with 11 bases left in between. CDR3 size: 12 residues. Germline CDR1 reads SEHNR; CDR2 reads FQNEAQ (reference sequence). In DNA form, the CDR3 reads TGTGCCAGCAGTATCGGGGGAAATGGCTACACCTTC. Translation: CASSIGGNGYTF.

This clone has just a few counts. V and J are TRBV18 and TRBJ2-1; 7 nucleotides match TRBD2. The germline CDR1 and CDR2 sequences are KGHSH and LQKENI. The length of the CDR3 is 14 residues. J lost 6 bases, V lost 3 bases, and 5 bases had no gene match. CDR3 loop: CASSPIAGPNEQFF. CDR3 coding DNA: TGTGCCAGCTCACCGATAGCGGGCCCCAATGAGCAGTTCTTC.

This clone was found a few times. The chain recombines TRBV13 with TRBJ2-1; 8 bases are shared with TRBD2. After removal of 5 bases from V and 9 bases from J, the junction contained 12 bases not matched to a gene. The CDR3 runs to 15 residues. In germline, CDR1 is PRHDT, CDR2 FYEKMQ (reference sequence). In nucleotides, the CDR3 is TGTGCCAGCAGCCCCCCTATAGCGGGATCTCTTGAGCAGTTCTTC. It yields the protein CASSPPIAGSLEQFF.

The table lists this clone with many counts. The chain joins TRBV7-9 to TRBJ2-5; D is possibly TRBD1 (6 bases). The CDR3 is 14 amino acids. V was cut by 5 bases and J by 5 bases, with 15 bases left in between. The germline V gene encodes CDR1 SEHNR and CDR2 FQNEAQ (reference sequence). The CDR3 coding sequence is TGTGCCAGCAGCCCCACGACAGGAGTGGAGACCCAGTACTTC. Translation gives CASSPTTGVETQYF.

V is TRBV18 and J is TRBJ1-2; D perhaps matches TRBD1 (6 bases). Between the trimmed V and J ends, which lost 3 bases and 0 bases, there was a span of 11 bases. The CDR3 extends over 15 amino acids. CDR1 KGHSH and CDR2 LQKENI come from the germline V gene. The CDR3 region is CASSPTGEANYGYTF. CDR3 bases: TGTGCCAGCTCACCGACAGGCGAAGCTAACTATGGCTACACCTTC.

Only one count was recorded for this clone. The CDR3 loop is CASRRFPNTEAFF. CDR3 nucleotides: TGTGCCAGCAGGCGCTTCCCCAACACTGAAGCTTTCTTT. The V call is TRBV6-5, the J call TRBJ1-1; D unresolved. The V and J ends lost 6 bases and 2 bases respectively, with 10 bases between them. Germline V gene lookup returns CDR1 MNHEY and CDR2 SVGAGI. This CDR3 is 13 amino acids long.

The CDR3 loop is CASSFTGGPYNEQFF. The CDR3 DNA follows: TGTGCCAGCAGTTTTACGGGAGGGCCTTACAATGAGCAGTTCTTC. The chain has TRBV6-6 and TRBJ2-1; 8 bases map to TRBD2. The germline V gene encodes CDR1 MNHNY and CDR2 SVGAGI (reference sequence). J gave up 4 bases and V 4 bases, and 6 bases lay outside the gene matches. The CDR3 length is 15 residues.

The CDR3 loop reads CASSLDSRPGELFF. Here the CDR3 DNA reads TGTGCCAGTAGTCTCGACAGTAGGCCCGGGGAGCTGTTTTTT. V usage is TRBV19 and J usage is TRBJ2-2; D is perhaps TRBD1 (5 bases). The CDR3 is made up of 14 amino acids. CDR1 and CDR2 from the germline V gene are LNHDA and SQIVND (reference sequence). With 5 bases removed from V and 6 bases from J, the gap between germline ends came to 13 bases.

V and J are TRBV4-1 and TRBJ1-5; 8 bases line up with TRBD1. Germline V gives CDR1 MGHRA, CDR2 YSYEKL. The CDR3 extends over 13 amino acids. V was pared by 8 bases and J by 7 bases, with 7 bases of the junction left unmatched. CDR3 nucleotides: TGCGCCAGCGCCCGAAACAGGGGGCAGCCCCAGCATTTT. It is translated as CASARNRGQPQHF.

This clone was detected a few times. The chain recombines TRBV18 with TRBJ1-1; D call uncertain. The CDR3 sequence is 16 residues long. V was clipped by 2 bases and J by 2 bases, with 15 bases between them. Per germline, CDR1 KGHSH and CDR2 LQKENI. CDR3 nucleotides: TGTGCCAGCTCACCATTCGGTGAAGTTCCTAACACTGAAGCTTTCTTT. Residues: CASSPFGEVPNTEAFF.